A single sample is the source of the 30 T cell receptor beta chains below, sequenced in a study of vaccination effects on CD4 cells after COVID-19. Profiled with immunoSEQ multiplex PCR; TCRdb holds only in-frame clones, not every one. The sample holds tens of thousands of clones, about four fifths seen once. Following an approximately 10-day culture, CD4+ T cells were purified. For these TCRs, the target antigens are not known. The specimen comprised CD4+ T cells from PBMCs cultured without peptide, sampled before COVID-19 vaccination. These receptors came from a human donor who received a COVID-19 vaccine.

The chain is built from TRBV19 and TRBJ1-1; no definite D call. This CDR3 comprises 16 residues. Germline CDR1 and CDR2: LNHDA and SQIVND (reference sequence). V was pared by 1 base and J by 3 bases, with 15 bases between. The CDR3 DNA sequence: TGTGCCAGTAGTATAGGTTGGCCCCAATTGGACACTGAAGCTTTCTTT. Translation: CASSIGWPQLDTEAFF.

The rearrangement uses TRBV4-1 and TRBJ2-5; D not resolved. The CDR3 totals 14 residues. Germline CDR1 and CDR2: MGHRA and YSYEKL. V lost 3 bases, J lost 1 base, and 9 bases lay in between. CDR3 sequence: CASSQARIQETQYF. CDR3 bases: TGCGCCAGCAGCCAGGCCCGTATCCAAGAGACCCAGTACTTC.

There are a few counts of this clone. The chain links TRBV28 to TRBJ1-1; D uncertain. Germline lookup yields CDR1 MDHEN and CDR2 SYDVKM. The CDR3 is 14 residues long. With 3 bases removed from V and 0 bases from J, the gap between germline ends came to 8 bases. For the CDR3, the DNA is TGTGCCAGCAGTTTTGCGGCTATGAACACTGAAGCTTTCTTT. Translation: CASSFAAMNTEAFF.

V usage is TRBV5-5 and J usage is TRBJ1-2; no clear D gene. V lost 0 bases and J lost 2, with 14 bases in between. The V gene's germline CDR1 is SGHKS and CDR2 YYEKEE (reference sequence). CDR3 size: 16 residues. The CDR3 DNA reads as TGTGCCAGCAGCTTGGTTCTTCCACCCCCCAACTATGGCTACACCTTC. Translating it yields CASSLVLPPPNYGYTF. The whole variable domain, remainder taken from reference TRBV5-5 and TRBJ1-2, is DAGVTQSPTHLIKTRGQQVTLRCSPISGHKSVSWYQQVLGQGPQFIFQYYEKEERGRGNFPDRFSARQFPNYSSELNVNALLLGDSALYLCASSLVLPPPNYGYTFGSGTRLTVV.

V usage is TRBV27 and J usage is TRBJ1-5; TRBD1 aligns across 8 bases. Germline V gene data show CDR1 as MNHEY and CDR2 as SMNVEV (reference sequence). V shed 8 bases and J 0 bases; nucleotides not matched to a gene: 12. The CDR3 spans 17 residues. This CDR3 reads CASGEQGGKHSNQPQHF. The CDR3 nucleotides are TGTGCCAGCGGTGAACAGGGGGGGAAGCATAGCAATCAGCCCCAGCATTTT.

This rearrangement joins TRBV29-1 to TRBJ2-5; the D call may be TRBD1 or TRBD2 (6 bases each). Germline-derived CDR1 and CDR2 are SQVTM and ANQGSEA. There are 13 residues in the CDR3. V shed 3 bases and J shed 5 bases, with 13 bases lying between them. DNA for the CDR3: TGCAGCGTTGATTATTTAGGGGGGGAGACCCAGTACTTC. Its protein is CSVDYLGGETQYF.

The genes are TRBV6-1 and TRBJ1-2; maybe TRBD1 (6 bases). V lost 1 base, J lost 5 bases, and 17 bases lay in between. Looked up from germline, CDR1 is MNHNS and CDR2 is SASEGT. The CDR3 has 16 residues. The CDR3 region is CASSEGTAYLSYGYTF. CDR3 in DNA: TGTGCCAGCAGTGAAGGGACAGCCTACCTGAGTTATGGCTACACCTTC.

This chain connects TRBV12-3 or TRBV12-4 to TRBJ2-7; D is possibly TRBD1 (5 bases). Between the trimmed V and J ends, which lost 3 bases and 3 bases, there was a span of 9 bases. The CDR3 consists of 13 residues. CDR3 nucleotide sequence: TGTGCCAGCAGTTTTACAGGTTTCTACGAGCAGTACTTC. It codes for CASSFTGFYEQYF.

The CDR3 protein is CATSVGTGNTDTQYF. CDR3 nucleotide sequence: TGTGCCACCAGTGTCGGGACTGGGAACACAGATACGCAGTATTTT. The chain has TRBV24-1 and TRBJ2-3, with D maybe TRBD2 (6 bases). Germline V gene data show CDR1 as KGHDR and CDR2 as SFDVKD. The CDR3 is 15 amino acids. Trimming removed 5 bases at V and 2 bases at J, with 13 bases between.

The chain is built from TRBV19 and TRBJ2-1; D gene uncertain. Between the trimmed V and J ends, which lost 5 bases and 9 bases, there was a span of 14 bases. In germline, CDR1 is LNHDA, CDR2 SQIVND (reference sequence). The CDR3 covers 13 residues. The CDR3 sequence is CASSRAIPLEQFF. CDR3 sequence (DNA): TGTGCCAGTAGTCGGGCCATTCCCCTTGAGCAGTTCTTC. The full variable domain, in which reference TRBV19 and TRBJ2-1 provide the parts outside the CDR3, is DGGITQSPKYLFRKEGQNVTLSCEQNLNHDAMYWYRQDPGQGLRLIYYSQIVNDFQKGDIAEGYSVSREKKESFPLTVTSAQKNPTAFYLCASSRAIPLEQFFGPGTRLTVL.

This clone was found a few times. The rearrangement uses TRBV6-5 and TRBJ2-7; 9 positions agree with TRBD1. CDR1 is MNHEY and CDR2 is SVGAGI in the germline V gene. This CDR3 region has 12 residues. Germline trimming cut 10 bases from V and 3 bases from J; bases unmatched to any gene: 4. The CDR3 nucleotides read TGTGCCACCGACAGGGGGGACTACGAGCAGTACTTC. This codes for CATDRGDYEQYF.

The chain recombines TRBV4-1 with TRBJ2-7, with D tentatively TRBD1 or TRBD2 (5 bases each). Germline V lookup: CDR1 MGHRA, CDR2 YSYEKL. The CDR3 consists of 14 residues. The ends were cut back, 0 bases at V and 2 bases at J, with 8 bases in the middle. CDR3 in DNA: TGCGCCAGCAGCCAAGAGAGGGGTCCCTACGAGCAGTACTTC. Amino acid sequence: CASSQERGPYEQYF.

The chain links TRBV5-6 to TRBJ1-2; 9 bases line up with TRBD1. The CDR3 spans 13 residues. Germline V gene data show CDR1 as SGHDT and CDR2 as YYEEEE. V dropped 4 bases and J dropped 4; count of bases not matched to a gene: 2. The CDR3 spells CASSQDRGYGYTF. The CDR3 nucleotides are TGTGCCAGCAGCCAGGACAGGGGCTATGGCTACACCTTC.

This rearrangement joins TRBV3-1 (or the pseudogene TRBV3-2) to TRBJ1-1, with D maybe TRBD1 (5 bases). Per germline, CDR1 LGHDT and CDR2 YNNKEL (reference sequence). V was shortened by 6 bases and J by 10 bases, with 15 bases between the two germline ends. The CDR3 is made up of 12 amino acids. The CDR3 nucleotides are TGTGCCAGCAGGACCGACGGGGCAGCAGCTTTCTTT. Its protein product is CASRTDGAAAFF.

The chain has TRBV7-2 and TRBJ2-1; TRBD1 aligns across 7 bases. CDR1 and CDR2 from the germline V gene are SGHTA and FQGNSA. V lost 2 bases to trimming and J lost 6 bases; unmatched junction nucleotides: 10. The CDR3 has 16 residues. The CDR3 is CASSLMGQPTLNEQFF. CDR3 coding DNA: TGTGCCAGCAGCTTAATGGGACAGCCGACGCTCAATGAGCAGTTCTTC.

The chain carries TRBV11-2 and TRBJ1-1; D remains unclear. Between the trimmed V and J ends, which lost 4 bases and 1 base, there was a span of 13 bases. There are 15 residues in the CDR3. The germline V gene has CDR1 SGHAT and CDR2 FQNNGV. CDR3 nucleotide sequence: TGTGCCAGCAGCTCAATCGGGTTCAGGAACACTGAAGCTTTCTTT. Amino acids: CASSSIGFRNTEAFF.

This chain connects TRBV9 to TRBJ2-1; 7 bases fit TRBD2. The CDR3 length is 15 residues. V trimming: 3 bases; J trimming: 0 bases; junction bases outside the gene matches: 3. Germline-derived CDR1 and CDR2 are SGDLS and YYNGEE. DNA for the CDR3: TGTGCCAGCAGCGCCGGCGGGAGCTCCTACAATGAGCAGTTCTTC. Translating it yields CASSAGGSSYNEQFF.

V usage is TRBV6-5 and J usage is TRBJ1-6, with TRBD1 matching 10 bases. The CDR3 is made up of 14 amino acids. CDR1 is MNHEY and CDR2 is SVGAGI in the germline V gene. After removal of 8 bases from V and 8 bases from J, the junction contained 6 bases not matched to a gene. For the CDR3, the DNA is TGTGCCAGCGCCCGGACAGGGGGGGATTCACCCCTCCACTTT. This sequence encodes CASARTGGDSPLHF.

The V call is TRBV11-2, the J call TRBJ2-5; D may correspond to TRBD1 or TRBD2 (5 bases each). Trimming removed 4 bases from V and 4 bases from J, with 13 bases in between. Germline assignment: CDR1 SGHAT and CDR2 FQNNGV. There are 14 residues in the CDR3. CDR3 DNA: TGTGCCAGCAGCTCAAGGGGACGGCGAGAGACCCAGTACTTC. Protein sequence: CASSSRGRRETQYF.

The rearrangement links TRBV7-2 to TRBJ1-5; 7 nucleotides match TRBD1. Germline V CDR1 and CDR2: SGHTA, FQGNSA. Trimming removed 2 bases from V and 1 base from J; junction bases left unmatched: 2. The CDR3 extends over 15 amino acids. This chain's CDR3 is CASSLRQGSNQPQHF. CDR3 coding DNA: TGTGCCAGCAGCTTAAGACAGGGCAGCAATCAGCCCCAGCATTTT.

V usage is TRBV19 and J usage is TRBJ2-7, with D perhaps assigned TRBD1 or TRBD2 (5 bases each). CDR3 length equals 13 residues. Germline V lookup: CDR1 LNHDA, CDR2 SQIVND (reference sequence). Trimming took 3 bases from V and 3 from J, leaving 9 bases between them. The CDR3 protein is CASSIRGFYEQYF. In DNA, the CDR3 is TGTGCCAGTAGTATCCGGGGCTTCTACGAGCAGTACTTC. Supplemented by reference TRBV19 and TRBJ2-7, the full variable domain reads DGGITQSPKYLFRKEGQNVTLSCEQNLNHDAMYWYRQDPGQGLRLIYYSQIVNDFQKGDIAEGYSVSREKKESFPLTVTSAQKNPTAFYLCASSIRGFYEQYFGPGTRLTVT.

The V gene is TRBV20-1, the J gene TRBJ1-1, with 8 bases that match TRBD1. Germline V lookup: CDR1 DFQATT, CDR2 SNEGSKA (reference sequence). J gave up 4 bases and V 3 bases, and 10 bases lay outside the gene matches. This CDR3 spans 15 amino acids. Here the CDR3 DNA reads TGCAGTGCTAGTCAGGGGGCGGATTCAGGCACTGAAGCTTTCTTT. It specifies CSASQGADSGTEAFF.

The chain employs TRBV7-8 and TRBJ2-6, with unresolved D. The CDR3 consists of 18 residues. Germline values: CDR1 SGHVS, CDR2 FQNEAQ. Between the trimmed V and J ends, which lost 0 bases and 0 bases, there was a span of 12 bases. The CDR3 DNA reads TGTGCCAGCAGCTTAGCGAGGACCCACAGCTCTGGGGCCAACGTCCTGACTTTC. It specifies CASSLARTHSSGANVLTF.

The chain has TRBV18 and TRBJ1-5, with TRBD1 matching over 10 bases. CDR1 is KGHSH and CDR2 is LQKENI in the germline V gene. The CDR3 is made up of 16 amino acids. With 4 bases clipped from V and 3 bases from J, the junction kept 6 bases outside the gene matches. CDR3 DNA: TGTGCCAGCTCACTACTGGACAGGGGGAACAATCAGCCCCAGCATTTT. Translation gives CASSLLDRGNNQPQHF.

The chain couples TRBV6-6 to TRBJ2-5, with D tentatively TRBD2 (6 bases). V shed 5 bases and J shed 2 bases, with 15 bases lying between them. Germline V gives CDR1 MNHNY, CDR2 SVGAGI (reference sequence). CDR3 length: 15 amino acids. The CDR3 coding sequence is TGTGCCAGCAGTACGGGCGGGGCGCATCAAGAGACCCAGTACTTC. Translated: CASSTGGAHQETQYF.

The chain couples TRBV12-3 or TRBV12-4 to TRBJ1-5; possible D gene TRBD1, 5 bases. The CDR3 contains 12 residues. V was pared by 4 bases and J by 8 bases, with 9 bases between. CDR3 nucleotide sequence: TGTGCCAGCAGTTGGAGCAGGGAGCCCCAGCATTTT. Translation: CASSWSREPQHF.

The rearrangement links TRBV4-3 to TRBJ1-2; a possible D gene is TRBD1 (5 bases). This CDR3 is built from 15 residues. Trimming shortened V by 1 base and J by 4 bases, and 13 bases separated the two germline ends. CDR1 is LGHNA and CDR2 is YSLEER in the germline V gene. CDR3 region: CASSQADRNSYGYTF. CDR3 nucleotide sequence: TGCGCCAGCAGCCAAGCTGACAGAAACTCCTATGGCTACACCTTC.

The chain employs TRBV7-9 and TRBJ2-7, with 8 bases fitting TRBD2. Unmatched junction bases numbered 6, after V lost 5 bases and J lost 3 bases. The CDR3 contains 14 residues. Germline loops: CDR1 SEHNR, CDR2 FQNEAQ (reference sequence). This CDR3 reads CASSISGAYYEQYF. The CDR3 nucleotides are TGTGCCAGCAGCATTAGCGGGGCCTACTACGAGCAGTACTTC.

This clone was counted a few times. The gene calls are TRBV30 and TRBJ1-2, with D uncertain. Germline loops: CDR1 GTSNPN, CDR2 SVGIG (reference sequence). The CDR3 spans 10 residues. V lost 3 bases to trimming and J lost 8 bases, with 7 bases between them. The CDR3 spells CAWSQGGYTF. In DNA, the CDR3 is TGTGCCTGGAGCCAAGGGGGCTACACCTTC.

This chain joins TRBV19 and TRBJ1-2; no clear D. The CDR3 loop spans 10 amino acids. V shed 5 bases and J shed 5 bases, with 3 bases lying between them. Germline values: CDR1 LNHDA, CDR2 SQIVND (reference sequence). The CDR3 region is CASSRYGYTF. The CDR3 bases are TGTGCCAGTAGTCGATATGGCTACACCTTC.